The clone carrying this T cell receptor beta chain was detected ten times or more. Its antigen is not known. V trimming: 5 bases; J trimming: 8 bases; junction bases outside the gene matches: 7. Germline values: CDR1 SGHTA, CDR2 FQGNSA. The length of the CDR3 is 14 residues. Breast cancer patients provided tissue from their axillary draining lymph nodes. TCRdb redid the calling of the multiplex PCR reads with MiXCR, one entry per CDR3 protein. The repertoire consists of around 290,000 distinct CDR3 sequences, with about 33% occurring once and the leading ten covering approximately 1%. The sample belongs to a study of breast tumors, draining lymph nodes, adjacent tissues. Study-wide points: Compared with basal-like, luminal-like tumors shared significantly more repertoire with nontumor tissue.

Sequenced: axillary lymph node tissue. J is TRBJ1-4 and V is TRBV7-2, with 8 bases fitting TRBD1. This sequence originates from a female donor with breast cancer. Some clones in this sample may be carry-over from other donors' samples. The CDR3 sequence: CASSLTGEGEKLFF. The CDR3 region has the DNA TGTGCCAGCAGCCTGACAGGGGAGGGCGAAAAACTGTTTTTT.